In this sample, the clone carrying this T cell receptor (beta chain) turned up a few times. Its target is unknown. This specimen belongs to a study of T cell responses to AZD1222 COVID-19 vaccine. The study, taken as a whole, reports: Only six AZD1222 recipients tested seropositive at baseline.

CDR1 is SGHNT, CDR2 YYREEE, per germline (reference sequence). CDR3 length: 16 amino acids. V lost 4 bases to trimming and J lost 7 bases; unmatched junction nucleotides: 11. This table comes from immunoSEQ multiplex PCR, and its TCRdb copy is limited to in-frame clones, with some not included. The sample shows more than 55,000 clones, approximately 89% of them seen only once. This sequence was found in an adult who received the AZD1222 COVID-19 vaccine. Sequencing was performed on peripheral blood, taken 28 days after the second AZD1222 dose. The rearrangement links TRBV5-4 to TRBJ2-1; 10 bases are a match to TRBD2. The chain's CDR3 is CASSLLGASGGNEQFF. The DNA for the CDR3 is TGTGCCAGCAGCCTGTTAGGGGCTAGCGGGGGTAATGAGCAGTTCTTC.